This T cell receptor (beta chain) came from a study of shared clonotypes between healthy human individuals (TCRdb year 2020). At the level of the whole study: The cohort comprised a couple of women and a few men aged 18 to 49 years. For each donor, CD4 naive and CD4 memory were each given three plates, CD8 naive was given two plates, and CD8 memory was given one plate. Blood TCR repertoires of five healthy adults were deeply sequenced to estimate repertoire size and the extent of clonotype sharing between individuals. To increase sequencing depth and limit assay-specific biases, TCR repertoire library preparation and sequencing were carried out by different laboratories using diverse techniques. Each donor's leukapheresis produced roughly between about 0.8 and 10 billion PBMCs. Summary of the overall study and its limitations: Pairwise subsampling led to the expectation that sequencing depth would affect the degree of clonotype sharing among donors. Even with the large sequencing depth, rarefaction of the sorted-subset datasets indicated that sequencing was incomplete. Because the study included a small number of donors, the genetic and exposure-history diversity represented was limited. Sampling was restricted to blood, and TCR repertoires in tissue are likely to differ from TCR repertoires in blood. Naive subsets generally had larger estimated clonotype richness than memory subsets. Clonotypes shared by all four sorted-subset donors showed higher generation probabilities than non-shared clonotypes. Sharing across a handful of donors was observed for approximately 5% of naive CD4, 3% to 3.5% of naive CD8, about 2.5% of memory CD4, and about 0.39% of memory CD8 clonotypes.

The donors were healthy, HIV-negative adults who had no recently reported acute infections or vaccinations. Only Caucasian adults living in Nashville, Tennessee, USA were represented among the donors. CD4+ T cells were enriched by magnetic negative selection; naive cells were then positively selected on CD45RA, and the negative fraction formed the memory subset. Blood was obtained by leukapheresis, after which PBMCs were separated by Ficoll-Histopaque density gradient centrifugation and cryopreserved in liquid nitrogen vapor phase. Purity and quantity of every magnetically sorted T cell population were checked by analytical flow cytometry. Genomic DNA was isolated from every sorted fraction and measured by UV absorbance on a Nanodrop 2000c. To note about this clone: The antigen it binds to is not known. Base qualities are not at hand, and no much larger clone is one base apart.

The CDR3 runs 15 residues from the cysteine to the phenylalanine. CDR3 DNA is the only sequence kept; it has 45 bases, read in frame from the first base. From the germline V gene (reference sequence), CDR1 is SEHNR and CDR2 is FQNEAQ. Trimming takes 8 bases from V and 0 bases from J, and the germline ends sit 13 bases apart. Using the deep immunoSEQ assay, TCR CDR3 regions were amplified from genomic DNA by multiplex PCR. Genomic DNA extracted from each cell subset was distributed evenly over all wells of several immunoSEQ 96-well plates, and each plate served as one replicate. For sorted subsets, approximately 210 ng genomic DNA, equal to tens of thousands of T cell genomes, was loaded into each replicate PCR. Purified libraries were quantified with a Qubit 3.0 fluorometer, sized on a Bioanalyzer 2100, and re-quantified with the KAPA Library Quantification kit. Each immunoSEQ 96-well plate was sequenced on its own single-read 150-cycle Illumina NextSeq 550 flow cell. As for how the authors treated the data: Because the immunoSEQ output included only junctional sequences and no quality scores, the filtering could not be the same as the filtering used for full-length reads. Sequences were annotated with PyIR, a Python wrapper for IgBLAST v1.9, using IMGT germline references to assign V/J genes and CDR3. Any read was removed if the V/J assignment was weak (E-value above 1e-6), the CDR3 was missing, or the read contained stop codons, out-of-frame junctions, or ambiguous translated residues. A V3J clonotype was defined by an identical inferred V gene, J gene, and CDR3 amino acid sequence. Percentage overlap between repertoires was calculated by dividing the number of shared unique clonotypes by the size of the smaller repertoire. RTK rarefaction, the Chao1 estimator, and Recon v2.1 estimates of unobserved clonotypes were used to assess repertoire richness. Generation probabilities were computed with OLGA for all TCRbeta clonotypes obtained by the gDNA method from several donors. Not all clones reach the TCRdb copy of this immuneACCESS table, which keeps in-frame sequences only. Checked studies attribute under half of the gap to unresolved V genes and leave the rest unexplained. That table supplies the V and J calls and clone size; D and trimming were determined from the DNA. The sample table contains over 2 million clones; only one count was recorded for 85% to 95% of them. 0.13% of the sample goes to the ten largest clones.

The V gene is TRBV7-9 and the J gene is TRBJ2-2, with an unclear D gene assignment. Sequencing was carried out using naive CD4+ T cells sorted from blood. Interpreted using the paper, the cell subset or site label stands for: CD45RA+ positively selected. The TCR comes from a man aged 18 to 35 in good health. The CDR3 here reads CASSRSGPNTGELFF. The DNA reads TGTGCCAGCTCCCGGTCTGGGCCGAACACCGGGGAGCTGTTTTTT. With all but the CDR3 taken from the reference TRBV7-9 and TRBJ2-2 genes, the full variable domain is: DTGVSQNPRHKITKRGQNVTFRCDPISEHNRLYWYRQTLGQGPEFLTYFQNEAQLEKSRLLSDRFSAERPKGSFSTLEIQRTEQGDSAMYLCASSRSGPNTGELFFGEGSRLTVL.